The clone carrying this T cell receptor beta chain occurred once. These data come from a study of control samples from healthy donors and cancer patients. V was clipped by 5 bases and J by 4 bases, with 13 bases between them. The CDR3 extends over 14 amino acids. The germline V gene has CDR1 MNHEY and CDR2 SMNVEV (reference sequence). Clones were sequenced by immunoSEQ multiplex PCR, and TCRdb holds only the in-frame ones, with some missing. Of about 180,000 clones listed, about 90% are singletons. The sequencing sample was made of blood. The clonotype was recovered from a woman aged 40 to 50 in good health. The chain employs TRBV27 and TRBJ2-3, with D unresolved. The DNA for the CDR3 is TGTGCCAGCAGTCCCCTCGACTCTGCAGATACGCAGTATTTT. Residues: CASSPLDSADTQYF.